This passage covers 17 T cell receptor beta chains from one sample sequenced in a study of blood T cell repertoires in COVID-19. The data were produced by immunoSEQ multiplex PCR, yet TCRdb's version contains in-frame clones alone and is incomplete. This sample has over 400,000 clones, with roughly 85% found just once. Sequenced input: peripheral blood. These receptors were collected from a human donor in a cohort sampled during active COVID-19.

The CDR3 DNA sequence: TGTGCCAGCAGTGTTACAGGGGGCAAGGACATTCAGTACTTC. It encodes CASSVTGGKDIQYF. V gene TRBV2 combines with J gene TRBJ2-4; 9 bases line up with TRBD1. This CDR3 has 14 residues. CDR1 is SNHLY, CDR2 FYNNEI, per germline. V lost 4 bases and J lost 8; bases outside the gene matches: 6.

The V call is TRBV28, the J call TRBJ1-2; D remains unclear. Trimming removed 8 bases at V and 1 base at J, with 14 bases between. The germline CDR1 and CDR2 sequences are MDHEN and SYDVKM. There are 14 residues in the CDR3. CDR3 in DNA: TGTGCCAGCGTTGGGCAGAAATTTAACTATGGCTACACCTTC. Translated, it gives CASVGQKFNYGYTF.

V is TRBV28 and J is TRBJ2-1; D is uncertain. Looked up from germline, CDR1 is MDHEN and CDR2 is SYDVKM. V was trimmed by 3 bases and J by 0 bases, leaving 6 bases between them. The CDR3 spans 14 residues. The CDR3 nucleotides read TGTGCCAGCAGTTTCCCCAGCTCCTACAATGAGCAGTTCTTC. This translates into CASSFPSSYNEQFF.

V usage is TRBV5-4 and J usage is TRBJ2-7; 9 nucleotides line up with TRBD2. The trim removed 3 bases at V and 5 bases at J, leaving 6 bases unmatched. The CDR3 extends over 14 amino acids. The V gene's germline CDR1 is SGHNT and CDR2 YYREEE (reference sequence). CDR3 in amino acids: CASSSLAGADEQYF. In DNA form, the CDR3 reads TGTGCCAGCAGCTCCTTAGCGGGAGCTGACGAGCAGTACTTC.

The chain couples TRBV7-2 to TRBJ1-2; D is possibly TRBD1 (6 bases). The V gene lost 5 bases and the J gene lost 1 base, with 11 bases spanning the gap. The length of the CDR3 is 14 residues. The germline gives CDR1 SGHTA, CDR2 FQGNSA. The CDR3 loop is CASSPNRVNYGYTF. CDR3 DNA: TGTGCCAGCAGCCCCAACAGGGTTAACTATGGCTACACCTTC.

This chain uses TRBV18 with TRBJ1-4; tentative D call: TRBD1 (5 bases). Trimming left V 4 bases short and J 7 bases short, with 19 bases between. The germline CDR1 and CDR2 sequences are KGHSH and LQKENI. CDR3 size: 16 residues. The DNA of the CDR3 is TGTGCCAGCTCACAACGGGACTTAACCAGTAGTGAAAAACTGTTTTTT. It yields the protein CASSQRDLTSSEKLFF.

The gene calls are TRBV19 and TRBJ1-3, with TRBD1 matching over 8 bases. Germline-derived CDR1 and CDR2 are LNHDA and SQIVND (reference sequence). The CDR3 spans 16 residues. After removal of 4 bases from V and 2 bases from J, the junction contained 7 bases not matched to a gene. The CDR3 region has the DNA TGTGCCAGTAGTACTTCTGGACAGGGCCCTGGAAACACCATATATTTT. Its translation: CASSTSGQGPGNTIYF.

The chain couples TRBV7-2 to TRBJ1-6; TRBD1 is a possible D gene (6 bases). V was cut by 3 bases and J by 5 bases, with 11 bases left in between. CDR3 length: 15 residues. Germline loops: CDR1 SGHTA, CDR2 FQGNSA. In nucleotides, the CDR3 is TGTGCCAGCAGCTTGCAGGGGCGGAATAATTCACCCCTCCACTTT. This encodes CASSLQGRNNSPLHF.

V and J are TRBV3-1 (or the pseudogene TRBV3-2) and TRBJ1-1, with D perhaps TRBD1 (6 bases). V shed 6 bases and J shed 1 base, with 15 bases lying between them. Germline V CDR1 and CDR2: LGHDT, YNNKEL (reference sequence). The CDR3 totals 15 residues. The CDR3: CASSTTDRSNTEAFF. The CDR3 bases are TGTGCCAGCAGTACGACGGACAGATCGAACACTGAAGCTTTCTTT.

This clone was counted a few times. The chain has TRBV30 and TRBJ2-2; TRBD1 agrees at 8 bases. V trimming: 2 bases; J trimming: 5 bases; junction bases outside the gene matches: 13. This CDR3 has 17 residues. Germline V lookup: CDR1 GTSNPN, CDR2 SVGIG (reference sequence). The CDR3 coding sequence is TGTGCCTGGAGTTTATATCGGACAGGGTGGGGAACCGGGGAGCTGTTTTTT. The encoded protein is CAWSLYRTGWGTGELFF. The full variable domain, completed using reference TRBV30 and TRBJ2-2, is SQTIHQWPATLVQPVGSPLSLECTVEGTSNPNLYWYRQAAGRGLQLLFYSVGIGQISSEVPQNLSASRPQDRQFILSSKKLLLSDSGFYLCAWSLYRTGWGTGELFFGEGSRLTVL.

There are a few counts of this clone. In nucleotides, the CDR3 is TGTGCCTGGACATCGACAGTCTATGGCTACACCTTC. It yields the protein CAWTSTVYGYTF. The V and J genes are TRBV30 and TRBJ1-2, with D possibly being TRBD1 (5 bases). Germline CDR1 reads GTSNPN; CDR2 reads SVGIG (reference sequence). The CDR3 covers 12 residues. V was clipped by 4 bases and J by 4 bases, with 10 bases between them.

The chain has TRBV27 and TRBJ2-3; 8 bases agree with TRBD1. The CDR3 contains 17 residues. The J segment lost 6 bases and the V segment lost 1 base, leaving 12 bases of the junction unmatched. The V gene's germline CDR1 is MNHEY and CDR2 SMNVEV (reference sequence). The CDR3 bases are TGTGCCAGCAGTTTATGGGGAAGGGGACAGGAGAAGGATACGCAGTATTTT. Its translation: CASSLWGRGQEKDTQYF.

The CDR3 loop is CATSRESESYEQYF. CDR3 in DNA: TGTGCCACCAGCAGAGAGAGCGAGTCCTACGAGCAGTACTTC. This sequence joins TRBV15 and TRBJ2-7; no clear D gene. Trimming left V 0 bases short and J 1 base short, with 7 bases between. CDR3 length equals 14 residues. The germline V gene encodes CDR1 LNHNV and CDR2 YYDKDF (reference sequence).

V is TRBV9 and J is TRBJ2-7, with 8 positions matching TRBD2. Germline values: CDR1 SGDLS, CDR2 YYNGEE. The CDR3 spans 15 residues. Trimming at V came to 2 bases and at J to 3 bases, leaving 7 bases not matched to a gene. The CDR3 region has the DNA TGTGCCAGCAGCGTCGGGACTAGTGAAATCTACGAGCAGTACTTC. This encodes CASSVGTSEIYEQYF. The variable domain in full, completed from reference TRBV9 and TRBJ2-7, reads DSGVTQTPKHLITATGQRVTLRCSPRSGDLSVYWYQQSLDQGLQFLIQYYNGEERAKGNILERFSAQQFPDLHSELNLSSLELGDSALYFCASSVGTSEIYEQYFGPGTRLTVT.

This sequence joins TRBV5-4 and TRBJ2-2; D is unclear. Trimming pared 0 bases from V and 4 bases from J, leaving 7 bases between. The CDR3 has 14 residues. Germline V gives CDR1 SGHNT, CDR2 YYREEE (reference sequence). CDR3 coding DNA: TGTGCCAGCAGCTTGGGTGTCATCACCGGGGAGCTGTTTTTT. It translates to CASSLGVITGELFF.

DNA for the CDR3: TGCGCCAGCAGCCAAGCTTTCTCTAGCGGAACCCTCTCCTACGAGCAGTACTTC. Translated: CASSQAFSSGTLSYEQYF. The V and J genes are TRBV4-1 and TRBJ2-7; 7 positions agree with TRBD2. Looked up from germline, CDR1 is MGHRA and CDR2 is YSYEKL. CDR3 size: 18 residues. V gave up 1 base and J gave up 0 bases; unmatched junction bases: 12.

This clone appeared a few times. This chain connects TRBV5-5 to TRBJ2-1; 10 bases map to TRBD2. The CDR3 consists of 15 residues. Germline assignment: CDR1 SGHKS and CDR2 YYEKEE (reference sequence). The V and J ends lost 0 bases and 4 bases, in that order; junction bases with no gene match: 1. CDR3 nucleotide sequence: TGTGCCAGCAGCTTGGGGACTAGCGGTTACAATGAGCAGTTCTTC. It specifies CASSLGTSGYNEQFF.